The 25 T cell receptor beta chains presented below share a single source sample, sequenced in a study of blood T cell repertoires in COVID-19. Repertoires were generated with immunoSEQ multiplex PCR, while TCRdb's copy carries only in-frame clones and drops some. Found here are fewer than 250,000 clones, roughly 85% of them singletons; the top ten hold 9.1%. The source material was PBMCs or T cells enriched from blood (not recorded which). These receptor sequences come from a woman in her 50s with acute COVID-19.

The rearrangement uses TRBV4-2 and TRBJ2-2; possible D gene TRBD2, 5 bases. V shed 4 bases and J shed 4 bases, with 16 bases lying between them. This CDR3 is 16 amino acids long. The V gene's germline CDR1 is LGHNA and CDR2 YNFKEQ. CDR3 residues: CASSPSPTQVTGELFF. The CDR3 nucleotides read TGTGCCAGCAGCCCTAGCCCGACCCAGGTCACCGGGGAGCTGTTTTTT.

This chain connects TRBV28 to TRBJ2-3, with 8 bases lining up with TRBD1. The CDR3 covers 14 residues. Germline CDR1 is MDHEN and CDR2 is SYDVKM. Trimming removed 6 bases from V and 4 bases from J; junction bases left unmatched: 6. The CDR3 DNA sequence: TGTGCCAGCAGACAGGGGGGAAGAGCAGATACGCAGTATTTT. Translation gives CASRQGGRADTQYF.

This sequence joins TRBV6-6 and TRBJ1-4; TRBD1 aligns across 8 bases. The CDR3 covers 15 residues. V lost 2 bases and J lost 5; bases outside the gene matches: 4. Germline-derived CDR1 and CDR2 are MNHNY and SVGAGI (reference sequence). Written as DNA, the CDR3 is TGTGCCAGCAGTTACGGACAGGGCCCAAATGAAAAACTGTTTTTT. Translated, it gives CASSYGQGPNEKLFF.

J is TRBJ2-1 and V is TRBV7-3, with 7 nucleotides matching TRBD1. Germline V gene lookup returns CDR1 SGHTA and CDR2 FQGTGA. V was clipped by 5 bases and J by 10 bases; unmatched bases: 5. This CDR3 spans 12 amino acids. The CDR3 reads CASSMQTGEQFF. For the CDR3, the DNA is TGTGCCAGCAGCATGCAGACAGGGGAGCAGTTCTTC.

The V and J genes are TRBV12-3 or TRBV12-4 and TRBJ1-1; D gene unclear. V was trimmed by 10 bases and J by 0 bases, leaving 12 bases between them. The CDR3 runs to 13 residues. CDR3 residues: CATRETVNTEAFF. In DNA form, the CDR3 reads TGTGCCACCCGCGAAACGGTGAACACTGAAGCTTTCTTT.

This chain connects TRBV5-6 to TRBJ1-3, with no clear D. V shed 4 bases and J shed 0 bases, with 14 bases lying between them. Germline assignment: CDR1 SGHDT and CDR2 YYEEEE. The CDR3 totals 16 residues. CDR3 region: CASSQSLSGSGNTIYF. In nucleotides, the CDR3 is TGTGCCAGCAGCCAAAGCCTATCCGGCTCTGGAAACACCATATATTTT.

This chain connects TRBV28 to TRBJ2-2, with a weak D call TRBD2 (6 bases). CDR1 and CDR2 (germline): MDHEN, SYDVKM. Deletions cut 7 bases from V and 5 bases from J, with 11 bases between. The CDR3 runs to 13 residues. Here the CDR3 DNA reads TGTGCCAGCACTGGGGGGTCTACCGGGGAGCTGTTTTTT. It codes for CASTGGSTGELFF.

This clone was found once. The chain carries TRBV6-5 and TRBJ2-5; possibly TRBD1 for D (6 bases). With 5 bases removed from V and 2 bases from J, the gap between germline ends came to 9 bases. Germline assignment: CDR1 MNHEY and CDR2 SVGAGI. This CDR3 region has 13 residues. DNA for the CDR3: TGTGCCAGCAGTCTGGACAGACAAGAGACCCAGTACTTC. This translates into CASSLDRQETQYF.

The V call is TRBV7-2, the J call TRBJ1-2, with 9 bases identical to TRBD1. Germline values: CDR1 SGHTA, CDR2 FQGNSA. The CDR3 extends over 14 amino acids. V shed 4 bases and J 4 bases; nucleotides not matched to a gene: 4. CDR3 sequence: CASSSQGAIYGYTF. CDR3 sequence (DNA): TGTGCCAGCAGCTCACAGGGGGCAATCTATGGCTACACCTTC.

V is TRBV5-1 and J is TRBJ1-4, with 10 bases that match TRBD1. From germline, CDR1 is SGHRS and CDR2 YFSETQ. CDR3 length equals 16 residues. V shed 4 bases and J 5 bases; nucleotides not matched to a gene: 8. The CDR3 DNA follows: TGCGCCAGCAGCACGGGACAGGGGCCGAGGAATGAAAAACTGTTTTTT. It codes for CASSTGQGPRNEKLFF. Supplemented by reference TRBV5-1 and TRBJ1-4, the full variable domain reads KAGVTQTPRYLIKTRGQQVTLSCSPISGHRSVSWYQQTPGQGLQFLFEYFSETQRNKGNFPGRFSGRQFSNSRSEMNVSTLELGDSALYLCASSTGQGPRNEKLFFGSGTQLSVL.

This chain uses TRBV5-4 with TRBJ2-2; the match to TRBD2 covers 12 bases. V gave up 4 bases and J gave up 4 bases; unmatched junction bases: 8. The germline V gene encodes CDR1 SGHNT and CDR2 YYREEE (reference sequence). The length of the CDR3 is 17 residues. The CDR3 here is CASSRRLLAGGTGELFF. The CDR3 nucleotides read TGTGCCAGCAGCCGTCGGTTACTAGCGGGGGGCACCGGGGAGCTGTTTTTT. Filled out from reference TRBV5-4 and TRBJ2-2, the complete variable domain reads ETGVTQSPTHLIKTRGQQVTLRCSSQSGHNTVSWYQQALGQGPQFIFQYYREEENGRGNFPPRFSGLQFPNYSSELNVNALELDDSALYLCASSRRLLAGGTGELFFGEGSRLTVL.

CDR3 region: CASSLVGASSYNSPLHF. The CDR3 nucleotides read TGCGCCAGCAGCTTGGTAGGAGCGAGCTCCTATAATTCACCCCTCCACTTT. V gene TRBV5-1 combines with J gene TRBJ1-6; D unclear. Per germline, CDR1 SGHRS and CDR2 YFSETQ. This CDR3 comprises 17 residues. Trimming took 0 bases from V and 0 from J, leaving 10 bases between them. The whole variable domain, remainder taken from reference TRBV5-1 and TRBJ1-6, is KAGVTQTPRYLIKTRGQQVTLSCSPISGHRSVSWYQQTPGQGLQFLFEYFSETQRNKGNFPGRFSGRQFSNSRSEMNVSTLELGDSALYLCASSLVGASSYNSPLHFGNGTRLTVT.

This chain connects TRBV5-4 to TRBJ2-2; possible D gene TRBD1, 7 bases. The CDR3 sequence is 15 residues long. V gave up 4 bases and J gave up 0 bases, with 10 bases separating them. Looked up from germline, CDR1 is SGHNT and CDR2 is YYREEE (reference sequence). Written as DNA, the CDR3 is TGTGCCAGCAGCCCCAGGGGGGCGAACACCGGGGAGCTGTTTTTT. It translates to CASSPRGANTGELFF.

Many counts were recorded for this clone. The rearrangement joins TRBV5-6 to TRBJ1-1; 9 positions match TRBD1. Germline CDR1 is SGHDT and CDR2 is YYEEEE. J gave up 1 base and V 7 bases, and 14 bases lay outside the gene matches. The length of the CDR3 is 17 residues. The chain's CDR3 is CASGRGTGGGRNTEAFF. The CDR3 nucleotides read TGTGCCAGCGGACGTGGTACAGGGGGCGGACGGAACACTGAAGCTTTCTTT.

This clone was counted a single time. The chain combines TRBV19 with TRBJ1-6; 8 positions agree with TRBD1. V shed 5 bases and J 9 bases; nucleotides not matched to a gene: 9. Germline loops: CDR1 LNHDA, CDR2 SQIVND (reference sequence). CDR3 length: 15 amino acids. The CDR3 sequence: CASSSGQGLPSPLHF. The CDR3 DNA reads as TGTGCCAGTAGTTCTGGACAGGGACTGCCTTCACCCCTCCACTTT.

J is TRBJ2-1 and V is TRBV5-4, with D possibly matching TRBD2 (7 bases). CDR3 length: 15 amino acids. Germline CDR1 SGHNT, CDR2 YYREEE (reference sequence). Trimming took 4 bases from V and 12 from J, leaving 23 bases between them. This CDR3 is CASSQAGHSYGGQFF. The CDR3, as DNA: TGTGCCAGCAGCCAAGCGGGACACTCCTACGGTGGGCAGTTCTTC. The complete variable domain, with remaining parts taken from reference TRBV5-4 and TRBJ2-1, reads ETGVTQSPTHLIKTRGQQVTLRCSSQSGHNTVSWYQQALGQGPQFIFQYYREEENGRGNFPPRFSGLQFPNYSSELNVNALELDDSALYLCASSQAGHSYGGQFFGPGTRLTVL.

The CDR3 here is CASSAWGVDTEAFF. The CDR3 DNA follows: TGTGCCAGCAGCGCATGGGGGGTCGACACTGAAGCTTTCTTT. V and J are TRBV7-8 and TRBJ1-1, with a possible D match to TRBD1 (5 bases). This CDR3 has 14 residues. Deletions cut 5 bases from V and 3 bases from J, with 13 bases between. Germline CDR1 and CDR2: SGHVS and FQNEAQ.

The CDR3 nucleotides are TGTGCCAGTAGTTGGGGGCCTAACACTGAAGCTTTCTTT. Protein sequence: CASSWGPNTEAFF. The rearrangement uses TRBV19 and TRBJ1-1, with D possibly being TRBD1 (6 bases). The ends were cut back, 5 bases at V and 2 bases at J, with 9 bases in the middle. The germline CDR1 and CDR2 sequences are LNHDA and SQIVND (reference sequence). This CDR3 is 13 amino acids long.

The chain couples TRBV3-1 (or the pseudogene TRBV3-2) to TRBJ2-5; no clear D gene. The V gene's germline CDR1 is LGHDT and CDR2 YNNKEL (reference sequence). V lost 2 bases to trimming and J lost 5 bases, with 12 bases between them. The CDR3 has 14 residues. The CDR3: CASSQMTARETQYF. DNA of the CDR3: TGTGCCAGCAGCCAAATGACTGCTCGCGAGACCCAGTACTTC.

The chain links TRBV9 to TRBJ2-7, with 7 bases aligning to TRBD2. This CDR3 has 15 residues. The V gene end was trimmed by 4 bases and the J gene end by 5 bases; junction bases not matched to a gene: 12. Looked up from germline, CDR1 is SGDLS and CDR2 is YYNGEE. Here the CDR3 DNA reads TGTGCCAGCAGCCCCTTAGCGGGCCTGTGGAACGAGCAGTACTTC. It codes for CASSPLAGLWNEQYF.

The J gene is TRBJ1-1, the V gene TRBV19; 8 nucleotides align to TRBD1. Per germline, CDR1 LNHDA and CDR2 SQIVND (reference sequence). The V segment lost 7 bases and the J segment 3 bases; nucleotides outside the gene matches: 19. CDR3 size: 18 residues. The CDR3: CASTKGGTGFFWDTEAFF. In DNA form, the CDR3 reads TGTGCCAGTACCAAAGGGGGGACAGGCTTCTTTTGGGACACTGAAGCTTTCTTT.

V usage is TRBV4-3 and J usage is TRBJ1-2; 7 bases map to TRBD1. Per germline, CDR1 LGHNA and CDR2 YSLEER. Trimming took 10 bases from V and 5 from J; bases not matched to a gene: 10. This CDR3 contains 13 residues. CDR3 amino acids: CATIGTAVYGYTF. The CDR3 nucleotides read TGCGCCACAATCGGGACAGCGGTTTATGGCTACACCTTC.

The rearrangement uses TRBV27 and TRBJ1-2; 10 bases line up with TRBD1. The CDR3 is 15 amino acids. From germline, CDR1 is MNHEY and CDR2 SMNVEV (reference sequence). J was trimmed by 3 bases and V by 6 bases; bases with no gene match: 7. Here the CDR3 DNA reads TGTGCCAGCAGCTCCCCCGGGACAGGGGACTATGGCTACACCTTC. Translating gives CASSSPGTGDYGYTF.

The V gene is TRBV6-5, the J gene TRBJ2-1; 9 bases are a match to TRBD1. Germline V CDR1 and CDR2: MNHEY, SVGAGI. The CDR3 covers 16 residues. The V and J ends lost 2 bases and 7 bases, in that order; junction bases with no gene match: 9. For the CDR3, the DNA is TGTGCCAGCAGTTACCTCGGGACAGGGAGGTCGAATGAGCAGTTCTTC. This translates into CASSYLGTGRSNEQFF.

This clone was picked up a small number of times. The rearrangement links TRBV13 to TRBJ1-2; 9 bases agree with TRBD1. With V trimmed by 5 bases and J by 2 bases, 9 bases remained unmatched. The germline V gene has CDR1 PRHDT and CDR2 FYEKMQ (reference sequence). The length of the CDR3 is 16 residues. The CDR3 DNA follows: TGTGCCAGCAGCCCCCAACGACAGGGGGGGAACTATGGCTACACCTTC. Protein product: CASSPQRQGGNYGYTF.